The entry below describes one TCR beta chain. Investigators isolated RNA and reverse transcribed it into cDNA to act as the sequencing template. The assay was immunoSEQ multiplex PCR, and TCRdb's table has in-frame clones only and misses some. The data show about 130,000 clones, with about 47% seen just once and 18% held by the top ten. The data stem from a study of CD8+ T cells in alopecia areata. The study team obtained lesional scalp punch biopsies and peripheral blood from alopecia areata patients. This receptor was taken from a human donor with alopecia areata. Sequences were derived from CD8+ T cells sorted from blood, sampled at week 0.

The CDR3, as DNA: TGCAGCGTTGAAGCCCCCGAGCAGTACTTC. Encoded protein: CSVEAPEQYF. The chain employs TRBV29-1 and TRBJ2-7; D call uncertain. V lost 1 base and J lost 6, with 4 bases in between. Per the germline V gene, CDR1 is SQVTM and CDR2 is ANQGSEA. The length of the CDR3 is 10 residues.